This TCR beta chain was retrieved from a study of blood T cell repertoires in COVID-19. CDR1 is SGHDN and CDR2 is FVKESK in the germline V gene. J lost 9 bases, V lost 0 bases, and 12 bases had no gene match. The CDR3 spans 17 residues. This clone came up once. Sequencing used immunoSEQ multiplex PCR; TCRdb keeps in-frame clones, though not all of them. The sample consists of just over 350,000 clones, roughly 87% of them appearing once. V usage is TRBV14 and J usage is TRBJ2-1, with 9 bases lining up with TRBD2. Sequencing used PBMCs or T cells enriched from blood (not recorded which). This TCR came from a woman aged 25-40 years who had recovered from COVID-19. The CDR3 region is CASSQDLVAGVLGEQFF. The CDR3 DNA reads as TGTGCCAGCAGCCAAGATCTGGTAGCGGGAGTATTGGGTGAGCAGTTCTTC.